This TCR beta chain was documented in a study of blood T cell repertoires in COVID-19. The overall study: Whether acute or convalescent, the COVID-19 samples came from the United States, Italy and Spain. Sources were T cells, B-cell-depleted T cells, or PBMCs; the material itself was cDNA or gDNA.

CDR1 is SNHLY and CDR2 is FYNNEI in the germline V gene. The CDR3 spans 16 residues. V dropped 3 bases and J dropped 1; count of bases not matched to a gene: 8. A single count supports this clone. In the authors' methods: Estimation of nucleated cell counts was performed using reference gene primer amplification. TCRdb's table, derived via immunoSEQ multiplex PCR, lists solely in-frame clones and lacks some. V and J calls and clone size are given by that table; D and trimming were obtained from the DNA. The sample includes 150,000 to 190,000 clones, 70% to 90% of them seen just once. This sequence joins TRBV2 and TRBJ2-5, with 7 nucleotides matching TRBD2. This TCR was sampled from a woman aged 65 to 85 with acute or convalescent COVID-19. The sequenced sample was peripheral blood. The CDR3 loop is CASSEGEGFTQETQYF. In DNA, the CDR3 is TGTGCCAGCAGTGAGGGGGAGGGGTTTACCCAAGAGACCCAGTACTTC. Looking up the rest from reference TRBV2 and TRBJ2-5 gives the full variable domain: EPEVTQTPSHQVTQMGQEVILRCVPISNHLYFYWYRQILGQKVEFLVSFYNNEISEKSEIFDDQFSVERPDGSNFTLKIRSTKLEDSAMYFCASSEGEGFTQETQYFGPGTRLLVL.